This T cell receptor beta chain was identified in a study of blood T cell repertoires in COVID-19. Background on the study: The samples span acute and convalescent COVID-19 from the United States, Italy and Spain. T cells, B-cell-depleted T cells, or PBMCs provided the cDNA or gDNA that served as material.

Original handling: Researchers report that nucleated cell counts were estimated from reference gene primer amplification. TCRdb's copy holds only in-frame clones and misses some; the assay was immunoSEQ multiplex PCR. D and trimming come from the DNA, and the V and J calls and clone size come from that table. Here the sample spans 150,000 or so clones, around 78% being singletons. Germline values: CDR1 SGHDN, CDR2 FVKESK. V lost 1 base, J lost 7 bases, and 3 bases lay in between. The length of the CDR3 is 11 residues. This clone was recorded only once. Material: peripheral blood. This sequence was found in a woman aged 80 or over with active or convalescent COVID-19. This chain connects TRBV14 to TRBJ2-3; D remains ambiguous. The CDR3 protein is CASSQVNTQYF. CDR3 DNA sequence: TGTGCCAGCAGCCAAGTTAATACGCAGTATTTT.